This record covers a single T cell receptor beta chain. The antigen is undetermined. Trimming pared 5 bases from V and 1 base from J, leaving 14 bases between. Germline V gives CDR1 MDHEN, CDR2 SYDVKM. This CDR3 region has 15 residues. The sample comes from a study of T cell responses to AZD1222 COVID-19 vaccine. Study results and limitations: Spike as a whole was targeted by vaccine-associated CD4 TCRs, dominant at 160-218 and 743-854. Donors were mostly white British, more females; clonal diversity possibly underestimated.

The data were produced by immunoSEQ multiplex PCR, yet TCRdb's version contains in-frame clones alone and is incomplete. The sample has over 120,000 clones; about 93% are singletons. The sample was peripheral blood, taken on day 0 of AZD1222 vaccination. The receptor comes from an adult in good health. This chain links TRBV28 with TRBJ1-1; D perhaps matches TRBD1 (5 bases). CDR3 bases: TGTGCCAGCAGTGCGGGGGGATCTGGGAACACTGAAGCTTTCTTT. This gives the protein CASSAGGSGNTEAFF.